Detailed here is one T cell receptor beta chain. V lost 7 bases and J lost 0, with 8 bases in between. This CDR3 has 13 residues. Looked up from germline, CDR1 is SGHRS and CDR2 is YFSETQ. Measured with immunoSEQ multiplex PCR; TCRdb has only the in-frame clones, and not every one. Among 84,000 or so clones, around 90% were seen once, and the ten largest hold 7.3%. The data were obtained in a study of identifying expanded T cells in peripheral blood. The clonotype was recovered from a person between 18 and 70 years old in good health. J is TRBJ1-3 and V is TRBV5-1; weak D call: TRBD1 (5 bases). Material: blood. The chain's CDR3 is CASQDNSGNTIYF. For the CDR3, the DNA is TGCGCCAGCCAGGACAACTCTGGAAACACCATATATTTT.